Sequencing of this T cell receptor beta chain was carried out in a study of cytomegalovirus exposure and HLA in healthy donors. Both 60 Vbeta primers and 13 Jbeta primers went into the PCR. Sequencing was performed with immunoSEQ multiplex PCR; in TCRdb, only in-frame clones are kept and a portion is missing. The repertoire includes 75,000 to 80,000 clones, just over 70% of them detected once, and just under 5% sits in the top ten. The CDR3 has 15 residues. The V end lost 0 bases, the J end lost 7 bases, and 15 bases lay between the germline ends. From germline, CDR1 is GTSNPN and CDR2 SVGIG (reference sequence).

The genes are TRBV30 and TRBJ1-4, with D perhaps matching TRBD1 (5 bases). Sequenced: PBMCs. The receptor comes from a man aged 55 to 69 in good health and CMV-seropositive. The CDR3 DNA reads TGTGCCTGGAGTGTACTCGACAGCCAGACTGAAAAACTGTTTTTT. Its protein product is CAWSVLDSQTEKLFF.